What follows describes a single T cell receptor beta chain. The antigen it recognizes is unknown. Within one base of it there is no much larger clone, and no base qualities were kept. The data were obtained in a study of blood T cell repertoires in COVID-19 (dated by TCRdb to between 2020 and 2021). In the study overall: The collaborator samples originated in the United States, Italy and Spain and spanned the acute and convalescent phases of COVID-19. The material from the prospective study consisted of cDNA or gDNA derived from T cells, B-cell-depleted T cells, or PBMCs. Subjects who had been exposed to COVID-19, were actively infected with it, or had recovered from it provided the deeply sampled blood TCRbeta repertoires that made up the dataset. The repertoires were released in a freely available public database intended as a resource for research on the immune response to SARS-CoV-2. Samples came from the ongoing ImmuneRACE study (first 160 participants) plus 1,254 subjects from 6 global collaborators. The sample metadata nearly always contained a de-identified subject ID, COVID-19 status, age in years and sex. Where HLA class I and class II types were available, the types were taken from metadata supplied by the sample provider, not from assay-based typing. Results the study describes overall, beyond this receptor: The quantity of clinical and demographic metadata differed by source and by participant and was supplied without curation.

At the junction V is shortened by 3 bases and J by 2 bases; bases outside the gene matches: 9. Based on the germline V gene, the CDR1 and CDR2 sequences are SGHRS and YFSETQ. The CDR3 starts with the cysteine, ends with the phenylalanine, and has 17 residues. The read is trimmed to its CDR3 DNA, 51 bases read in frame from base 1. In the prospective study, participants were about 18 to 90 years old, resided in about two dozen geographic areas of the United States, and were enrolled through a virtual design. In the prospective study, cohorts were assigned on the basis of participant-reported clinical history obtained from a screening survey and a study questionnaire. Exposed participants were defined as having been in contact with someone with a PCR-confirmed or clinician-diagnosed COVID-19 case within 2 weeks of study entry. Each participant in the prospective study had whole blood, serum and a nasopharyngeal or oropharyngeal swab collected by mobile phlebotomists. Additional blood draws and questionnaires over an approximately two-month period could optionally be provided by prospective study participants. Before DNA extraction, blood samples from the prospective study were shipped at room temperature or frozen.

TCRbeta CDR3 regions were amplified from genomic DNA using the immunoSEQ Assay, a bias-controlled multiplex PCR. In the authors' own workflow: The number of nucleated cells in each sample was estimated by amplification of reference gene primers within the assay. To quantify the absolute abundance of each unique TCRbeta CDR3 rearrangement, sequence reads were collapsed and filtered. Productive Simpson clonality was computed per sample as the square root of Simpson's diversity index over productive rearrangements. TCRdb took over this immuneACCESS table, retaining in-frame rearrangements with V and J assigned. Such tables are incomplete; in checked studies, under half of the missing clones stem from an unresolved V gene, and the remainder is unexplained. V, J and clone size were drawn from that table, and D and trimming were deduced from the DNA. The sample table contains some 300,000 clones; only one count was recorded for 89% of them. Less than 3.5% of the sample lies in the top ten.

Sequencing used PBMCs or T cells enriched from blood (not recorded which). This TCR came from a woman between 50 and 59 years old who had been exposed to COVID-19. This chain joins TRBV5-1 to TRBJ2-3, with TRBD2 matching 10 junction bases. The nucleotides read TGCGCCAGCAGCTCGGTAGCGGGGGGACTATACACAGATACGCAGTATTTT. Translated, this gives CASSSVAGGLYTDTQYF.